The TCR beta chain described here comes from a study of high-grade serous ovarian cancer treatment subgroups. Tumor samples were taken before definitive surgery or chemotherapy. The CDR3 consists of 18 residues. V lost 3 bases to trimming and J lost 0 bases, with 19 bases between them. Looked up from germline, CDR1 is MNHEY and CDR2 is SMNVEV (reference sequence). Measured with immunoSEQ multiplex PCR; TCRdb has only the in-frame clones, and not every one. The sample lists tens of thousands of clones, roughly four fifths occurring once. Study-level points and caveats: Different patients shared almost no repertoire; same-patient tumors shared 0.11 to 0.79. Clonal relatedness tracked neoantigen level, and by trend copy number and mutation load. Bulk tumor TCR sequencing gave no spatial information. Only CDR3 was analyzed; CDR1 and CDR2 were not.

Points on this clone: What it binds is unknown.

This chain uses TRBV27 with TRBJ2-3; D unresolved. Specimen: tumor tissue. The receptor's source is a human donor with high-grade serous ovarian cancer. The CDR3 is CASSFGPKRAASTDTQYF. The DNA for the CDR3 is TGTGCCAGCAGTTTTGGCCCCAAAAGAGCAGCGAGCACAGATACGCAGTATTTT.